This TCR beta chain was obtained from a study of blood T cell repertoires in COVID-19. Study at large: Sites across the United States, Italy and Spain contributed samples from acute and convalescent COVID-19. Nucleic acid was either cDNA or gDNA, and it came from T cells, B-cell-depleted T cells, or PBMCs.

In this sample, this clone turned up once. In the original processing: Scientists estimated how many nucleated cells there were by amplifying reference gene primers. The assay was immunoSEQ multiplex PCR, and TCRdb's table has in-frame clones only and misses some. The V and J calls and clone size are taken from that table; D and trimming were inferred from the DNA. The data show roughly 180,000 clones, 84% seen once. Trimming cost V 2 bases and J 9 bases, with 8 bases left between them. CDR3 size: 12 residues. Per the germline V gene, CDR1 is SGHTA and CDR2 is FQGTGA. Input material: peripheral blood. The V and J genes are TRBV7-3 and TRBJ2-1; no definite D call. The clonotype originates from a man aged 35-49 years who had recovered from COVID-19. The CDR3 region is CASSLAPGEQFF. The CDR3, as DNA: TGTGCCAGCAGCTTAGCTCCGGGTGAGCAGTTCTTC.